Below, 8 T cell receptor beta chains from the same sample are listed, as sequenced in a study of T cell responses to AZD1222 COVID-19 vaccine. The method was immunoSEQ multiplex PCR; TCRdb's version includes in-frame clones alone and lacks a portion of them. The sample carries 160,000 or so clones, roughly 90% recorded once. The starting material was peripheral blood, obtained 28 days after the second AZD1222 dose. These receptors were taken from an adult who received the AZD1222 COVID-19 vaccine.

V usage is TRBV2 and J usage is TRBJ2-1; D gene unclear. V lost 3 bases to trimming and J lost 5 bases, with 14 bases between them. CDR1 is SNHLY, CDR2 FYNNEI, per germline. This CDR3 has 15 residues. The CDR3 DNA sequence: TGTGCCAGCAGTGAGCCCCCACAGCTACACAATGAGCAGTTCTTC. Translating it yields CASSEPPQLHNEQFF.

The genes are TRBV30 and TRBJ1-5, with a possible D match to TRBD1 (5 bases). The CDR3 is 13 residues long. From germline, CDR1 is GTSNPN and CDR2 SVGIG (reference sequence). V was pared by 2 bases and J by 9 bases, with 14 bases between. DNA for the CDR3: TGTGCCTGGAGTTTGACCCAGGGATCGCCCCAGCATTTT. It translates to CAWSLTQGSPQHF. Combining the CDR3 with reference TRBV30 and TRBJ1-5 gives the whole variable domain SQTIHQWPATLVQPVGSPLSLECTVEGTSNPNLYWYRQAAGRGLQLLFYSVGIGQISSEVPQNLSASRPQDRQFILSSKKLLLSDSGFYLCAWSLTQGSPQHFGDGTRLSIL.

This chain links TRBV9 with TRBJ2-3; D unresolved. The CDR3 contains 15 residues. Germline values: CDR1 SGDLS, CDR2 YYNGEE. The germline V and J ends were trimmed by 0 bases and 3 bases, with 11 bases remaining between them. CDR3 sequence reads: CASSVGSPPTDTQYF. The DNA for the CDR3 is TGTGCCAGCAGCGTAGGGTCGCCCCCGACAGATACGCAGTATTTT. The whole variable domain, remainder taken from reference TRBV9 and TRBJ2-3, is DSGVTQTPKHLITATGQRVTLRCSPRSGDLSVYWYQQSLDQGLQFLIQYYNGEERAKGNILERFSAQQFPDLHSELNLSSLELGDSALYFCASSVGSPPTDTQYFGPGTRLTVL.

V is TRBV19 and J is TRBJ2-7; 7 bases map to TRBD1. The germline gives CDR1 LNHDA, CDR2 SQIVND (reference sequence). This CDR3 spans 14 amino acids. The J segment lost 3 bases and the V segment lost 5 bases, leaving 7 bases of the junction unmatched. The CDR3 DNA reads as TGTGCCAGTAGTCTCACAGGGGTAAACTACGAGCAGTACTTC. It encodes CASSLTGVNYEQYF. The variable domain in full, completed from reference TRBV19 and TRBJ2-7, reads DGGITQSPKYLFRKEGQNVTLSCEQNLNHDAMYWYRQDPGQGLRLIYYSQIVNDFQKGDIAEGYSVSREKKESFPLTVTSAQKNPTAFYLCASSLTGVNYEQYFGPGTRLTVT.

The chain employs TRBV7-2 and TRBJ2-1; 9 bases are a match to TRBD2. Germline CDR1 and CDR2: SGHTA and FQGNSA. The CDR3 contains 17 residues. V dropped 5 bases and J dropped 6; count of bases not matched to a gene: 14. The CDR3 sequence: CASSQQVGRGGLNEQFF. Written as DNA, the CDR3 is TGTGCCAGCAGCCAACAAGTCGGGCGGGGGGGCCTCAATGAGCAGTTCTTC.

This clone was recorded once. The J gene is TRBJ1-4, the V gene TRBV7-9; TRBD1 might be the D (5 bases). Germline V gene sequence: CDR1 SEHNR, CDR2 FQNEAQ (reference sequence). Between the trimmed V and J ends, which lost 5 bases and 5 bases, there was a span of 9 bases. The CDR3 covers 13 residues. CDR3 protein: CASSIPGNEKLFF. In nucleotides, the CDR3 is TGTGCCAGCAGCATACCAGGGAATGAAAAACTGTTTTTT.

This clone was detected only once. J is TRBJ1-2 and V is TRBV18; D is uncertain. The V gene lost 4 bases and the J gene lost 2 bases, with 14 bases spanning the gap. In germline, CDR1 is KGHSH, CDR2 LQKENI. The CDR3 runs 15 residues. The CDR3 sequence is CASSLNTNHNYGYTF. DNA for the CDR3: TGTGCCAGCTCACTGAATACCAATCACAACTATGGCTACACCTTC.

The gene calls are TRBV5-4 and TRBJ1-5; 8 nucleotides line up with TRBD1. Germline trimming cut 4 bases from V and 7 bases from J; bases unmatched to any gene: 4. The CDR3 has 13 residues. Germline CDR1 reads SGHNT; CDR2 reads YYREEE (reference sequence). CDR3 coding DNA: TGTGCCAGCAGCAATGACAGGGGACAGCCCCAGCATTTT. This gives the protein CASSNDRGQPQHF.